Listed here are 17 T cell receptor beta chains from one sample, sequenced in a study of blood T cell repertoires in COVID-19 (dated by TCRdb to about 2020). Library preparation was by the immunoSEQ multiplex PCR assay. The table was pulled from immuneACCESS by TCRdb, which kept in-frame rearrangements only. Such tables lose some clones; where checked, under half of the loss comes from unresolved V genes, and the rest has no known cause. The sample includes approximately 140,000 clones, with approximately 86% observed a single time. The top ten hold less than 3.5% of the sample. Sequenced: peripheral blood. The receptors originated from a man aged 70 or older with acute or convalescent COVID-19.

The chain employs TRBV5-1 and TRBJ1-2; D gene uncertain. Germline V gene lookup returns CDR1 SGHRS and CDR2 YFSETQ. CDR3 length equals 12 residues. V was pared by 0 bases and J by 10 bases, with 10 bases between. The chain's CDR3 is CASSLEGGVYTF. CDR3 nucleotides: TGCGCCAGCAGCTTGGAGGGCGGGGTCTACACCTTC.

Here the CDR3 DNA reads TGTGCCAGCAGCTTAGCCTTTGGGGCCTCCTACGAGCAGTACTTC. It translates to CASSLAFGASYEQYF. The chain links TRBV11-2 to TRBJ2-7; D might be TRBD1 (5 bases). Trimming took off 1 base at V and 0 bases at J, with 10 bases between the two ends. Germline V lookup: CDR1 SGHAT, CDR2 FQNNGV. The CDR3 loop spans 15 amino acids.

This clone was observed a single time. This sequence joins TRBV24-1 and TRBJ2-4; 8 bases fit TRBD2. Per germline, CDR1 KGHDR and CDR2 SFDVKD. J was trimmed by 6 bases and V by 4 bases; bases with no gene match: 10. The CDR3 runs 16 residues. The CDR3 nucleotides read TGTGCCACCAGTGAGGGGGGACTAGTTGGCAGAAACATTCAGTACTTC. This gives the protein CATSEGGLVGRNIQYF.

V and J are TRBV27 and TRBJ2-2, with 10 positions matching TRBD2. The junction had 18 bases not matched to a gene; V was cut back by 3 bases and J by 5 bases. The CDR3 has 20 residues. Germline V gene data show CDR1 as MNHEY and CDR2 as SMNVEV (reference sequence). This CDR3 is CASSLPRPGLAGERTGELFF. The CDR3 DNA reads TGTGCCAGCAGTTTGCCCCGACCAGGGCTAGCGGGAGAAAGGACCGGGGAGCTGTTTTTT.

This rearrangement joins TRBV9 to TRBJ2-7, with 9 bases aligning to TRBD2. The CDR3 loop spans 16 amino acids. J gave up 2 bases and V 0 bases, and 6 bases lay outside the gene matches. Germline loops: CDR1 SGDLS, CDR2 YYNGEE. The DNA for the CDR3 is TGTGCCAGCAGCGTAGCGGATAGCGGGAGTGCCTACGAGCAGTACTTC. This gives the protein CASSVADSGSAYEQYF.

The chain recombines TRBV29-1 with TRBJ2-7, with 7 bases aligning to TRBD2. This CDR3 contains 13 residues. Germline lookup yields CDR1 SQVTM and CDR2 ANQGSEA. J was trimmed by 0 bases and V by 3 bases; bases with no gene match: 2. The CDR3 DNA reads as TGCAGCGTTGAGGGGGACTACTCCTACGAGCAGTACTTC. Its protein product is CSVEGDYSYEQYF.

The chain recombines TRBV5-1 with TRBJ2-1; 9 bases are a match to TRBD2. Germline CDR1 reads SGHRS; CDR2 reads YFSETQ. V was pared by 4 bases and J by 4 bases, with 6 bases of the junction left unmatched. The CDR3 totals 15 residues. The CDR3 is CASSPETSGYNEQFF. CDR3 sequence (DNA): TGCGCCAGCAGCCCCGAGACTAGCGGATACAATGAGCAGTTCTTC.

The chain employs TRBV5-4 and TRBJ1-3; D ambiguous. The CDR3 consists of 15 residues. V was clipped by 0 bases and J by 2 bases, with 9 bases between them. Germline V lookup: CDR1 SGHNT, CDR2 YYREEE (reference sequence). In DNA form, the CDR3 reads TGTGCCAGCAGCTTGGAAGGACTACCTGGAAACACCATATATTTT. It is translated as CASSLEGLPGNTIYF.

CDR3 residues: CSGQGLNIQYF. The CDR3 DNA reads as TGCAGCGGACAGGGACTAAACATTCAGTACTTC. The chain recombines TRBV29-1 with TRBJ2-4, with D perhaps matching TRBD1 (7 bases). This CDR3 spans 11 amino acids. Germline loops: CDR1 SQVTM, CDR2 ANQGSEA. Between the trimmed V and J ends, which lost 7 bases and 6 bases, there was a span of 10 bases. The full variable domain, its missing parts supplied by reference TRBV29-1 and TRBJ2-4, is SAVISQKPSRDICQRGTSLTIQCQVDSQVTMMFWYRQQPGQSLTLIATANQGSEATYESGFVIDKFPISRPNLTFSTLTVSNMSPEDSSIYLCSGQGLNIQYFGAGTRLSVL.

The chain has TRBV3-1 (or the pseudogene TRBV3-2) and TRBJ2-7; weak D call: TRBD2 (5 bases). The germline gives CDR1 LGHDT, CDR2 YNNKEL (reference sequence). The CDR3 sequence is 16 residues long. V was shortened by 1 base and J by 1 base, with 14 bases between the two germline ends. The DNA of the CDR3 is TGTGCCAGCAGCCAAGTCTTCGGGGATAGGTCCTACGAGCAGTACTTC. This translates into CASSQVFGDRSYEQYF.

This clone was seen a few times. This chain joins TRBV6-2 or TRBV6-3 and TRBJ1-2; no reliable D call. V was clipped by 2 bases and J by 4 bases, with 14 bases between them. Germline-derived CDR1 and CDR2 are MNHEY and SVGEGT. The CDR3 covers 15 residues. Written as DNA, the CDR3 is TGTGCCAGCAGTTACCCGATCGCGGTGGGCTATGGCTACACCTTC. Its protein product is CASSYPIAVGYGYTF.

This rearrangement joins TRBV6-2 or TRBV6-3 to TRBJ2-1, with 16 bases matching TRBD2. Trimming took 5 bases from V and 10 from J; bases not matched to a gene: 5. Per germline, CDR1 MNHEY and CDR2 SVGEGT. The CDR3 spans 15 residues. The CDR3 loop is CASSRPGLAGGEQFF. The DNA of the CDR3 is TGTGCCAGCAGTCGACCGGGACTAGCGGGAGGGGAGCAGTTCTTC.

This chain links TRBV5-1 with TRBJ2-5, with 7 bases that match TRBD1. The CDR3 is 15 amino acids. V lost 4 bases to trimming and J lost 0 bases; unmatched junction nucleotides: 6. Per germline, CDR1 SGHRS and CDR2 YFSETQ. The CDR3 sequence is CASSQRTGDQETQYF. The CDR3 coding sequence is TGCGCCAGCAGCCAAAGGACAGGTGACCAAGAGACCCAGTACTTC.

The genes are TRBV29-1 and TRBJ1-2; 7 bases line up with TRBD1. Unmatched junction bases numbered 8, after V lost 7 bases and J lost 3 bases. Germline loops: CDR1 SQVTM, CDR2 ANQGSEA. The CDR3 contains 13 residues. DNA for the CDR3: TGCAGCGACATACAGGGGATGGACTATGGCTACACCTTC. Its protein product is CSDIQGMDYGYTF.

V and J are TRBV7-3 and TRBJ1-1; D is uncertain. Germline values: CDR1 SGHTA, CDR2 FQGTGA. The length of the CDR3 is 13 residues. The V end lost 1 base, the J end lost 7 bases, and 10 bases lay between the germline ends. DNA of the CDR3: TGTGCCAGCAGCTTAAAAGCCGGGTTTGAAGCTTTCTTT. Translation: CASSLKAGFEAFF.

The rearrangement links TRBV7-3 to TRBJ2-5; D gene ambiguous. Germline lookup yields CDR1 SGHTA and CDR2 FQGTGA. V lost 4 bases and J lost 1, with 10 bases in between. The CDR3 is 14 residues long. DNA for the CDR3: TGTGCCAGCAGCTATGGGCCAGCCCAAGAGACCCAGTACTTC. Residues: CASSYGPAQETQYF.

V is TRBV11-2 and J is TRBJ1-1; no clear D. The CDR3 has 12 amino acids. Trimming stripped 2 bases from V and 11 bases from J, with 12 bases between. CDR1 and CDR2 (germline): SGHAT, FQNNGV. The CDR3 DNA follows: TGTGCCAGCAGCTTATCGTACGGGATTGCTTTCTTT. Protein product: CASSLSYGIAFF.